This T cell receptor (beta chain) was sequenced during a study of OX40 agonist ivuxolimab in advanced cancers. Turning to the study itself: Patients were dosed with the agonistic anti-OX40 (CD134) antibody ivuxolimab. Patients were infused with ivuxolimab every 2 weeks at 0.01 to 10 mg/kg.

Comments on this clone: Its antigen is not known.

Sequencing was performed with immunoSEQ multiplex PCR; in TCRdb, only in-frame clones are kept and a portion is missing. This sample has 82,000 or so clones; around 90% occur once, and the top ten carry around 0.7%. Study-wide results and limits: At doses 0.1 to 3.0 mg/kg, CD4+ and CD8+ clones expanded. Expansion of clones was among the lowest in partial responders at 0.1-3.0 mg/kg.

The sample in question was CD4+ or CD8+ T cells sorted from blood, obtained in a trial of the OX40 agonist ivuxolimab. The clonotype was recovered from an adult with an advanced solid tumor such as melanoma, head and neck, liver or kidney cancer.

CDR3: CASSLAGTGIYEQFF. The DNA of the CDR3 is TGTGCCAGCAGCTTAGCCGGGACAGGGATCTATGAGCAGTTCTTC. The chain employs TRBV11-3 and TRBJ2-1, with 9 bases identical to TRBD1. The CDR3 loop spans 15 amino acids. The junction had 6 bases not matched to a gene; V was cut back by 1 base and J by 8 bases. Germline V gene sequence: CDR1 SGHNT, CDR2 YENEEA.